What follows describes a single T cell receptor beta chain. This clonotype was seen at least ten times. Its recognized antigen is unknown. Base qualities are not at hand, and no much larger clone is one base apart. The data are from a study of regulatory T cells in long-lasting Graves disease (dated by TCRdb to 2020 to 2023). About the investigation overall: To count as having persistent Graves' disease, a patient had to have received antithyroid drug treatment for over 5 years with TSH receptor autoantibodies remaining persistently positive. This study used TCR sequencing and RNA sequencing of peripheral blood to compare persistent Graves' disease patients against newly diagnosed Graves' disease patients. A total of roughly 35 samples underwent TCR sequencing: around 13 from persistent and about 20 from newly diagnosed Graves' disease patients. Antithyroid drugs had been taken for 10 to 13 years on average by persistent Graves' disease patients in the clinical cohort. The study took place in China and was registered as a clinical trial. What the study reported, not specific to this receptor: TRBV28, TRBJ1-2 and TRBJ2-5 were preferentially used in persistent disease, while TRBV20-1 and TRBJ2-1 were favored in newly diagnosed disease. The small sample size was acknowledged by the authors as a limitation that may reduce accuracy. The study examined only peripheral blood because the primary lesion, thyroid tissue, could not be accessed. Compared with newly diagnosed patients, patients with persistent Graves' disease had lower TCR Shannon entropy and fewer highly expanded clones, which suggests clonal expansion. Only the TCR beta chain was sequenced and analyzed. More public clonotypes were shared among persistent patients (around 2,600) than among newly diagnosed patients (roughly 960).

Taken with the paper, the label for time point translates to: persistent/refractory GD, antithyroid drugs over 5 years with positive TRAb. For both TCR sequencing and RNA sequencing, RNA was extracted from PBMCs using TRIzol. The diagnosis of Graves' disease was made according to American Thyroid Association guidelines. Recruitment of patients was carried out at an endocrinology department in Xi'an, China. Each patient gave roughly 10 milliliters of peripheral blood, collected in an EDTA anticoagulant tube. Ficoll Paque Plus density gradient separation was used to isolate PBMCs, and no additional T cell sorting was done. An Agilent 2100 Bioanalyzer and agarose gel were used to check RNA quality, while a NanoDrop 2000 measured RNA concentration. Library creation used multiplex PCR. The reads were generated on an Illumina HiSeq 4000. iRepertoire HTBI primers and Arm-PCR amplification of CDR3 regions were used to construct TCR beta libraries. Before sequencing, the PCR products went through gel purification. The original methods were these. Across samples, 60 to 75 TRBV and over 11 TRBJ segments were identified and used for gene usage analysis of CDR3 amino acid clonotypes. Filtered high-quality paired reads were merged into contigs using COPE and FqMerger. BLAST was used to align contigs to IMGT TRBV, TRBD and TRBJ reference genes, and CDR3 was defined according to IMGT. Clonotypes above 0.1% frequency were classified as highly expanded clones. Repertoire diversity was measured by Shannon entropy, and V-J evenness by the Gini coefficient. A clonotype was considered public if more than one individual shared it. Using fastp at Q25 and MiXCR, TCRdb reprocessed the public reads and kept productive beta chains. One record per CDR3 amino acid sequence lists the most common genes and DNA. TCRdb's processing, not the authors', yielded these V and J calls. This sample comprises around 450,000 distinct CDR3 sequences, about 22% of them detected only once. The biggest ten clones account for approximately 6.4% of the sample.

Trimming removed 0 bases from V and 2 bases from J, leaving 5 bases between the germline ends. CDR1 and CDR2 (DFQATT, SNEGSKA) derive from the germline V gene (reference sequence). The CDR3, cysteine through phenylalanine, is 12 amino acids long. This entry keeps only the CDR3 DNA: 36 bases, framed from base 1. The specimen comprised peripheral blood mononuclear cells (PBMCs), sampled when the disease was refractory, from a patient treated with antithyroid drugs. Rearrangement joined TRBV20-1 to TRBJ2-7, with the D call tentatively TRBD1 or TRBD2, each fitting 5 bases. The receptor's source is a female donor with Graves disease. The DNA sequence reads TGCAGTGCTAGAGAGGGGGCCTACGAGCAGTACTTC. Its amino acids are CSAREGAYEQYF.